Presented here are 3 T cell receptor beta chains from one specimen sequenced in a study of blood T cell repertoires in COVID-19. Clones were read by immunoSEQ multiplex PCR, and TCRdb kept only the in-frame ones, dropping some. The sample lists tens of thousands of clones, 85% occurring once. The sequenced sample was peripheral blood. The receptor set was obtained from a human donor in a cohort sampled during active COVID-19.

By sample share, this clone is medium-sized. The chain couples TRBV5-8 to TRBJ1-4; D remains unclear. Trimming took off 0 bases at V and 8 bases at J, with 5 bases between the two ends. This CDR3 comprises 12 residues. Per germline, CDR1 SGHTS and CDR2 YDEGEE. The CDR3 here is CASSLDGEKLFF. In DNA form, the CDR3 reads TGTGCCAGCAGCTTGGACGGGGAAAAACTGTTTTTT.

The J gene is TRBJ2-1, the V gene TRBV15; D remains ambiguous. The CDR3 spans 14 residues. V lost 0 bases and J 9 bases, leaving 12 bases between the germline ends. Germline V gene data show CDR1 as LNHNV and CDR2 as YYDKDF (reference sequence). CDR3 sequence reads: CATSRDRGYREQFF. CDR3 sequence (DNA): TGTGCCACCAGCAGAGATCGCGGTTACCGTGAGCAGTTCTTC.

The chain carries TRBV29-1 and TRBJ2-6; 8 bases align to TRBD2. V shed 6 bases and J 0 bases; nucleotides not matched to a gene: 10. CDR3 length: 17 residues. The germline V gene has CDR1 SQVTM and CDR2 ANQGSEA. The chain's CDR3 is CSVGGAGSYSGANVLTF. In nucleotides, the CDR3 is TGCAGCGTCGGGGGGGCAGGGAGTTACTCTGGGGCCAACGTCCTGACTTTC.